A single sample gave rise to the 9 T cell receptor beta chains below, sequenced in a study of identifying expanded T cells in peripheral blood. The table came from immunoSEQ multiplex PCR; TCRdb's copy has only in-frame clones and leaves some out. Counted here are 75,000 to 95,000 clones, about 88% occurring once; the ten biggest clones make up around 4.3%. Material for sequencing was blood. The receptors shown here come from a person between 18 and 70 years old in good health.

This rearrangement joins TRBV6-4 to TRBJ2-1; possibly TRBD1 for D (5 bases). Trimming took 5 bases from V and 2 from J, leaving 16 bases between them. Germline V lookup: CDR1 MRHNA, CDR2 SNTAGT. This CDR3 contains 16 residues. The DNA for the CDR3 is TGTGCCAGCAGTTACACGACAGCAACTCCCTACAATGAGCAGTTCTTC. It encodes CASSYTTATPYNEQFF.

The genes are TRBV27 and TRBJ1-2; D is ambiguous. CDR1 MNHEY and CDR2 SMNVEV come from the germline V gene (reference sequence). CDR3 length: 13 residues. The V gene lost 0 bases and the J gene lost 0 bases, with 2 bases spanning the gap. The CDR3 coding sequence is TGTGCCAGCAGTTTATCAGCTAACTATGGCTACACCTTC. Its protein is CASSLSANYGYTF.

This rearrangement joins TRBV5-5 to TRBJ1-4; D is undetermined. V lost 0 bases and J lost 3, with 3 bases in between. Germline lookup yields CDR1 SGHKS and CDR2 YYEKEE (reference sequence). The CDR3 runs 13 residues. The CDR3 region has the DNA TGTGCCAGCAGCTTGGTCCCTAATGAAAAACTGTTTTTT. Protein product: CASSLVPNEKLFF.

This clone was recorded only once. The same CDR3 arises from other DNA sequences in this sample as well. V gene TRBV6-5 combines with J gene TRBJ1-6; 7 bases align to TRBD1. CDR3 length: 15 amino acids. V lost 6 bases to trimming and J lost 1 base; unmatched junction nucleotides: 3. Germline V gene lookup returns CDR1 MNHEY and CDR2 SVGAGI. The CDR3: CASRSGQSYNSPLHF. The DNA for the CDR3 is TGTGCCAGCAGGTCGGGACAGTCCTATAATTCACCCCTCCACTTT.

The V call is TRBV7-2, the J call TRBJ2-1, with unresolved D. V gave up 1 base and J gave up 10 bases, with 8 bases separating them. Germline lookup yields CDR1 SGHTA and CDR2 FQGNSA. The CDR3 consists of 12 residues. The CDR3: CASSLDVAEQFF. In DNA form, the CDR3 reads TGTGCCAGCAGCTTAGACGTCGCGGAGCAGTTCTTC. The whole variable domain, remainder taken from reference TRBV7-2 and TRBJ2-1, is GAGVSQSPSNKVTEKGKDVELRCDPISGHTALYWYRQSLGQGLEFLIYFQGNSAPDKSGLPSDRFSAERTGGSVSTLTIQRTQQEDSAVYLCASSLDVAEQFFGPGTRLTVL.

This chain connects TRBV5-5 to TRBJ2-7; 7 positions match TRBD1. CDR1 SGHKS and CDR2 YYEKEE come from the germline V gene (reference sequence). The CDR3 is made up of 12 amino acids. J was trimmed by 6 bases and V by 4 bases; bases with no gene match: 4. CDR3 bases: TGTGCCAGCAGCAGGCCAGGGGGCGAGCAGTACTTC. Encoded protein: CASSRPGGEQYF.

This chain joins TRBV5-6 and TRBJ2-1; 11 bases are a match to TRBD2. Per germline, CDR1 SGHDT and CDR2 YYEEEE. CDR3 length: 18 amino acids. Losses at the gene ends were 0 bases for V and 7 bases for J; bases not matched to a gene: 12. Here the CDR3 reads CASSLAGLAVNRRNEQFF. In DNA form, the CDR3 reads TGTGCCAGCAGCTTGGCGGGACTAGCGGTAAATCGGAGGAATGAGCAGTTCTTC.

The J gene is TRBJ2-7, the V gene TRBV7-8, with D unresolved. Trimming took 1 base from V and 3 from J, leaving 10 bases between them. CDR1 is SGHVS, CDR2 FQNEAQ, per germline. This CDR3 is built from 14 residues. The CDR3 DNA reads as TGTGCCAGCAGCTTAGGGCAACCGAACTACGAGCAGTACTTC. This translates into CASSLGQPNYEQYF. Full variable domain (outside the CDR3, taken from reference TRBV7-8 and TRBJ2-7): GAGVSQSPRYKVAKRGQDVALRCDPISGHVSLFWYQQALGQGPEFLTYFQNEAQLDKSGLPSDRFFAERPEGSVSTLKIQRTQQEDSAVYLCASSLGQPNYEQYFGPGTRLTVT.

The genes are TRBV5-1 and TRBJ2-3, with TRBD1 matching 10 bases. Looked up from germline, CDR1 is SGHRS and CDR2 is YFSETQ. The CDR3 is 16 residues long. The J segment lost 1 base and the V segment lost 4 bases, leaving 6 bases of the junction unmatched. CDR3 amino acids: CASSPETGGRTDTQYF. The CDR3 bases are TGCGCCAGCAGCCCGGAGACAGGGGGCCGCACAGATACGCAGTATTTT.